The entry below describes one T cell receptor (beta chain). What it recognizes is unknown. These data come from a study of graft-versus-host responses after intestinal transplantation. Clones were read by immunoSEQ multiplex PCR, and TCRdb kept only the in-frame ones, dropping some. The profile shows about 120,000 clones, roughly 96% of them singletons. CDR1 and CDR2 from the germline V gene are LGHNA and YNFKEQ. There are 15 residues in the CDR3. Trimming took off 0 bases at V and 6 bases at J, with 15 bases between the two ends. The source was unstimulated CD8+ T cells sorted from spleen or lymph node cells, collected before intestinal transplant. This clonotype was obtained from a human donor who received an intestinal transplant. The chain recombines TRBV4-2 with TRBJ2-7; no clear D. The CDR3 reads CASSQEGASGFEQYF. CDR3 sequence (DNA): TGTGCCAGCAGCCAAGAAGGAGCGTCGGGCTTCGAGCAGTACTTC.